These T cell receptor beta chains were read from a single sample in a study of Graves' ophthalmopathy and Graves' hyperthyroidism. In TCRdb, the multiplex PCR reads were re-called with MiXCR into one record per CDR3 protein. The sample lists fewer than 250,000 distinct CDR3 sequences, approximately 29% seen once, with about 9.3% in the top ten. What was sequenced was peripheral blood. The origin of the receptors is a man aged 45 to 65 with Graves' ophthalmopathy. The CDR3 runs from the conserved cysteine through the conserved F or W. D genes are given only for firm matches. Only some rows state a clone size, as once, few, many or a class for expanded clones.

d_gene	v_gene	abundance	j_gene	CDR3aa	CDR3nt
.	TRBV12-3/TRBV12-4	.	TRBJ1-2	CASGGIGYGYTF	TGTGCCAGTGGGGGGATCGGCTATGGCTACACCTTC
TRBD2	TRBV29-1	many	TRBJ2-7	CSAGTSGRFGQYF	TGCAGCGCTGGGACTAGCGGGAGGTTCGGGCAGTACTTC
.	TRBV29-1	many	TRBJ2-7	CSVIGRDSYEQYF	TGCAGCGTTATAGGGCGGGATTCCTACGAGCAGTACTTC
.	TRBV28	many	TRBJ2-7	CASSLGTSYEQYF	TGTGCCAGCAGCTTGGGGACCTCCTACGAGCAGTACTTC
.	TRBV7-2	few	TRBJ2-7	CASSLEPAYEQYF	TGTGCCAGCAGCTTAGAACCTGCCTACGAGCAGTACTTC
TRBD2	TRBV28	many	TRBJ2-5	CASSGGGGTRRETQYF	TGTGCCAGCAGTGGGGGGGGGGGGACTCGGCGGGAGACCCAGTACTTC
TRBD2	TRBV7-2	.	TRBJ2-7	CASSLTPAGVDEQYF	TGTGCCAGCAGCTTAACCCCGGCGGGAGTCGATGAGCAGTACTTC
.	TRBV11-1	many	TRBJ2-2	CASSYWTANTGELFF	TGTGCCAGCAGCTACTGGACTGCGAACACCGGGGAGCTGTTTTTT
TRBD1	TRBV11-2	many	TRBJ1-1	CASSLVTGGGTEAFF	TGTGCCAGCAGCTTAGTGACAGGGGGTGGCACTGAAGCTTTCTTT
.	TRBV6-2/TRBV6-3	.	TRBJ2-2	CASSWAPGAGANTGELFF	TGTGCCAGCAGTTGGGCCCCCGGGGCAGGGGCGAACACCGGGGAGCTGTTTTTT
.	TRBV28	.	TRBJ2-7	CASSSVPDSQTYEQYF	TGTGCCAGCAGTTCCGTCCCCGACAGTCAAACCTACGAGCAGTACTTC
.	TRBV6-1	.	TRBJ2-7	CASSDDPRLTYEQYF	TGTGCCAGCAGTGATGATCCAAGACTTACCTACGAGCAGTACTTC
.	TRBV6-5	.	TRBJ1-1	CASSYEWGLTEAFF	TGTGCCAGCAGTTATGAATGGGGGCTCACTGAAGCTTTCTTT
TRBD1	TRBV19	few	TRBJ2-7	CASSGTDYEQYF	TGTGCCTCCTCCGGGACAGACTACGAGCAGTACTTC
TRBD2	TRBV29-1	many	TRBJ2-2	CSVERRERAGELFF	TGCAGCGTTGAGAGGCGGGAGAGAGCCGGGGAGCTGTTTTTT
.	TRBV12-3/TRBV12-4	many	TRBJ1-6	CASSPQYNSPLHF	TGTGCCAGCAGTCCACAGTATAATTCACCCCTCCACTTT
TRBD2	TRBV14	many	TRBJ2-7	CASSLASGSGYEQYF	TGTGCCAGCAGCTTGGCTAGCGGGAGTGGCTACGAGCAGTACTTC
.	TRBV5-1	many	TRBJ2-2	CASSRTVNTGELFF	TGCGCCAGCAGCCGGACGGTGAACACCGGGGAGCTGTTTTTT
.	TRBV15	many	TRBJ2-7	CATSRDFAAAYEQYF	TGTGCCACCAGCAGAGATTTTGCCGCGGCCTACGAGCAGTACTTC
TRBD1	TRBV29-1	many	TRBJ1-3	CSPPKGEGAQHFRNTIYF	TGCAGCCCTCCTAAGGGAGAGGGGGCGCAACATTTTAGAAACACCATATATTTT
TRBD1	TRBV6-2/TRBV6-3	.	TRBJ1-1	CASKTTGEYTEAFF	TGTGCCAGCAAGACGACAGGGGAGTACACTGAAGCTTTCTTT
.	TRBV19	many	TRBJ1-1	CASSITRVRTRGTEAFF	TGTGCCAGTAGTATCACCCGGGTCCGTACCAGGGGCACTGAAGCTTTCTTT
TRBD2	TRBV12-3/TRBV12-4	many	TRBJ2-5	CASSLAGLGMETQYF	TGTGCCAGCAGTTTAGCGGGACTAGGGATGGAGACCCAGTACTTC
TRBD1	TRBV15	many	TRBJ2-4	CATSPQGQTPKNIQYF	TGTGCCACCAGCCCGCAGGGACAGACACCTAAAAACATTCAGTACTTC
TRBD1	TRBV6-1	many	TRBJ1-5	CASSAGTVDSNQPQHF	TGTGCCAGCAGTGCGGGGACAGTTGATAGCAATCAGCCCCAGCATTTT
TRBD2	TRBV15	many	TRBJ2-2	CATSKPGLARAGELFF	TGTGCCACCAGCAAGCCAGGACTAGCGCGGGCCGGGGAGCTGTTTTTT
TRBD1	TRBV7-7	.	TRBJ2-5	CASSIGQGEETQYF	TGTGCTAGCAGCATCGGACAGGGGGAAGAGACCCAGTACTTC
.	TRBV6-2/TRBV6-3	many	TRBJ2-4	CASSYSSGREYF	TGTGCCAGCAGCTACTCATCGGGGCGGGAGTACTTC
.	TRBV30	many	TRBJ2-4	CAWRGQGNIQYF	TGTGCCTGGCGAGGGCAGGGCAACATTCAGTACTTC
.	TRBV6-2/TRBV6-3	.	TRBJ2-7	CASSYGDVGSDEQYF	TGTGCCAGCAGTTACGGGGACGTAGGATCGGACGAGCAGTACTTC
TRBD2	TRBV28	many	TRBJ2-7	CASSLAGVISEQYF	TGTGCCAGCAGTCTAGCGGGAGTCATCTCCGAGCAGTACTTC
TRBD1	TRBV6-5	few	TRBJ1-2	CASSYTRDRGGYGYTF	TGTGCCAGCAGTTACACCCGGGACAGGGGAGGCTATGGCTACACCTTC
TRBD1	TRBV6-1	many	TRBJ2-7	CASSEMPRGRLYEQYF	TGTGCCAGCAGTGAAATGCCCAGGGGGCGCTTATACGAGCAGTACTTC
.	TRBV11-2	many	TRBJ1-1	CASSFEVNTEAFF	TGTGCCAGCAGCTTCGAGGTGAACACTGAAGCTTTCTTT
.	TRBV29-1	many	TRBJ2-7	CSVIRAGVPYEQYF	TGCAGCGTCATCAGGGCAGGGGTCCCCTACGAGCAGTACTTC
.	TRBV6-1	.	TRBJ1-1	CASSEVVGGEAFF	TGTGCCAGCAGTGAAGTCGTCGGGGGAGAAGCTTTCTTT
.	TRBV6-4	.	TRBJ2-7	CASVTLGTNPYEQYF	TGTGCCAGCGTGACTCTCGGGACAAACCCCTACGAGCAGTACTTC
.	TRBV28	many	TRBJ1-1	CASSWVGIGNTEAFF	TGTGCCAGCAGCTGGGTGGGGATTGGTAACACTGAAGCTTTCTTT
.	TRBV5-1	many	TRBJ1-1	CASSLAAQNTEAFF	TGCGCCAGCAGCTTGGCCGCACAGAACACTGAAGCTTTCTTT
.	TRBV4-1	.	TRBJ2-5	CASSHEPGIQETQYF	TGCGCCAGCAGCCACGAGCCGGGCATACAAGAGACCCAGTACTTC
.	TRBV10-3	many	TRBJ1-6	CASSGANSPLHF	TGTGCCAGCTCGGGGGCTAATTCACCCCTCCACTTT
TRBD1	TRBV11-2	many	TRBJ2-5	CASSFDRVAGGQYF	TGTGCCAGCAGCTTTGACAGGGTCGCAGGGGGCCAGTACTTC
.	TRBV5-1	many	TRBJ1-1	CASSPKTQNTEAFF	TGCGCCAGCAGCCCAAAAACACAGAACACTGAAGCTTTCTTT
TRBD1	TRBV12-3/TRBV12-4	.	TRBJ2-7	CASSPRTGVGEQYF	TGTGCCAGCAGTCCGCGGACAGGGGTCGGCGAGCAGTACTTC
.	TRBV28	many	TRBJ1-5	CASRTTGPNQPQHF	TGTGCCAGCAGGACCACAGGGCCTAATCAGCCCCAGCATTTT